The next 28 T cell receptor beta chains were all read from a single sample in a study of CD8 T cells in Susac syndrome. RNA in amounts of roughly 0.5 to 1 ug was reverse transcribed with random hexamers. TCRdb passed the immunoSEQ multiplex PCR reads through MiXCR, listing each CDR3 protein once. The sample lists around 140,000 distinct CDR3 sequences, roughly 94% occurring once. The specimen sequenced was CD4+ T cells from PBMCs. The origin of the receptors is a human donor in good health.

The table lists this clonotype with a count of one. This rearrangement joins TRBV5-6 to TRBJ1-1; unclear D gene. Germline V gene sequence: CDR1 SGHDT, CDR2 YYEEEE. V gave up 4 bases and J gave up 7 bases, with 14 bases separating them. The CDR3 runs 13 residues. CDR3 in amino acids: CASSAAGRGEAFF. In nucleotides, the CDR3 is TGTGCCAGCAGCGCGGCTGGGCGCGGTGAAGCTTTCTTT.

This chain links TRBV23-1 with TRBJ2-1, with 11 bases lining up with TRBD1. TRBV23-1 carries the ORF label, with uncertain function. The CDR3 consists of 16 residues. The trim removed 7 bases at V and 8 bases at J, leaving 13 bases unmatched. CDR3 amino acids: CASTPSGTGGIYEQFF. In nucleotides, the CDR3 is TGCGCCAGCACCCCCTCCGGGACAGGGGGGATTTATGAGCAGTTCTTC.

To note about this clonotype: One junction end disagrees with the germline gene, perhaps due to a read error. The chain recombines TRBV9 with TRBJ2-7; D call uncertain. The CDR3 is made up of 15 amino acids. In germline, CDR1 is SGDLS, CDR2 YYNGEE. The CDR3 here is CASSVGSGSSHEQYF. The CDR3 DNA sequence: TGTGCCAGCAGCGTAGGGTCAGGAAGCTCCCACGAGCAGTACTTC.

The genes are TRBV5-1 and TRBJ2-1; TRBD2 matches at 7 bases. This CDR3 comprises 14 residues. The V gene's germline CDR1 is SGHRS and CDR2 YFSETQ. The junction had 2 bases not matched to a gene; V was cut back by 0 bases and J by 5 bases. This CDR3 reads CASSLGLANNEQFF. The CDR3 region has the DNA TGCGCCAGCAGCTTGGGACTAGCCAACAATGAGCAGTTCTTC.

The chain joins TRBV19 to TRBJ2-7; possible D gene TRBD2, 5 bases. This CDR3 has 16 residues. The germline gives CDR1 LNHDA, CDR2 SQIVND (reference sequence). V was clipped by 4 bases and J by 0 bases, with 16 bases between them. The CDR3 spells CASSTQLRGSSYEQYF. For the CDR3, the DNA is TGTGCCAGTAGTACTCAGCTCCGGGGATCCTCCTACGAGCAGTACTTC.

V is TRBV19 and J is TRBJ2-2; D ambiguous. V shed 10 bases and J shed 1 base, with 13 bases lying between them. Germline lookup yields CDR1 LNHDA and CDR2 SQIVND (reference sequence). CDR3 length: 14 residues. In nucleotides, the CDR3 is TGTGCCACGCGTGCCGGGTTGAACACCGGGGAGCTGTTTTTT. This codes for CATRAGLNTGELFF.

The V gene is TRBV27, the J gene TRBJ1-2; D may be TRBD1 (5 bases). The CDR3 consists of 13 residues. Trimming cost V 5 bases and J 4 bases, with 11 bases left between them. Germline V gene lookup returns CDR1 MNHEY and CDR2 SMNVEV (reference sequence). The CDR3 nucleotides are TGTGCCAGCAGTCCTCAGGGTTTCTATGGCTACACCTTC. It specifies CASSPQGFYGYTF.

The V and J genes are TRBV2 and TRBJ1-2; D unresolved. Germline CDR1 and CDR2: SNHLY and FYNNEI. The V end lost 4 bases, the J end lost 3 bases, and 6 bases lay between the germline ends. The CDR3 is 12 residues long. The CDR3 DNA reads as TGTGCCAGCAGTGGGACGGACTATGGCTACACCTTC. Translated, it gives CASSGTDYGYTF.

The chain carries TRBV24-1 and TRBJ2-1, with 8 bases aligning to TRBD1. The V segment lost 6 bases and the J segment 2 bases; nucleotides outside the gene matches: 8. Germline lookup yields CDR1 KGHDR and CDR2 SFDVKD. The CDR3 is 16 amino acids. The CDR3 bases are TGTGCCACCAGTTCCTCCGGGACAGGCACCTACAATGAGCAGTTCTTC. It codes for CATSSSGTGTYNEQFF.

The V and J genes are TRBV5-5 and TRBJ1-5; D is undetermined. CDR3 length: 13 residues. Deletions cut 0 bases from V and 5 bases from J, with 6 bases between. Germline V gene lookup returns CDR1 SGHKS and CDR2 YYEKEE (reference sequence). This CDR3 reads CASSLEADQPQHF. The CDR3 coding sequence is TGTGCCAGCAGCTTGGAGGCGGATCAGCCCCAGCATTTT.

CDR3 in DNA: TGTGCCAGCAGTTTAAAGGGGATGAACACTGAAGCTTTCTTT. Residues: CASSLKGMNTEAFF. The V gene is TRBV12-3 or TRBV12-4, the J gene TRBJ1-1; possibly TRBD1 for D (5 bases). This CDR3 comprises 14 residues. Trimming took off 2 bases at V and 0 bases at J, with 7 bases between the two ends.

This clonotype was counted only a few times. The chain links TRBV29-1 to TRBJ2-7; the match to TRBD2 covers 7 bases. The V and J ends lost 3 bases and 0 bases, in that order; junction bases with no gene match: 5. The CDR3 covers 14 residues. Germline CDR1 and CDR2: SQVTM and ANQGSEA. CDR3 bases: TGCAGCGTTGAGGCGACTAGCCCCTCCTACGAGCAGTACTTC. This translates into CSVEATSPSYEQYF.

The chain links TRBV14 to TRBJ2-2; TRBD1 matches at 7 bases. Looked up from germline, CDR1 is SGHDN and CDR2 is FVKESK. The trim removed 2 bases at V and 1 base at J, leaving 1 base unmatched. CDR3 length: 15 amino acids. CDR3 residues: CASSQHRGNTGELFF. In nucleotides, the CDR3 is TGTGCCAGCAGCCAACACAGGGGGAACACCGGGGAGCTGTTTTTT.

This chain uses TRBV9 with TRBJ2-2; 8 positions agree with TRBD2. Germline CDR1 and CDR2: SGDLS and YYNGEE. The trim removed 0 bases at V and 7 bases at J, leaving 11 bases unmatched. The CDR3 is 17 amino acids. The CDR3 nucleotides read TGTGCCAGCAGCGTAGCGTCGGGGGCGGGAGGATTCGGGGAGCTGTTTTTT. It specifies CASSVASGAGGFGELFF.

As regards this clonotype: Sequence at one end of the junction differs from germline and may be a read error. The V gene is TRBV5-1, the J gene TRBJ2-5; no definite D call. Germline lookup yields CDR1 SGHRS and CDR2 YFSETQ. The CDR3 spans 12 residues. The CDR3 here is CASSLRQETQYF. CDR3 coding DNA: TGTGCCAGCAGCTTACGTCAAGAGACCCAGTACTTC.

J is TRBJ2-7 and V is TRBV23-1; the match to TRBD1 covers 9 bases. TRBV23-1 is an ORF, with its function uncertain. This CDR3 is 15 amino acids long. V shed 3 bases, J shed 2 bases, and the junction held 5 bases outside the gene matches. CDR3 coding DNA: TGCGCCAGCAGTCATACGGGACAGGGACCCTACGAGCAGTACTTC. This sequence encodes CASSHTGQGPYEQYF.

The CDR3 coding sequence is TGTGCCTGCCAGGGAACGACTAATGAAAAACTGTTTTTT. This translates into CACQGTTNEKLFF. V and J are TRBV30 and TRBJ1-4, with D possibly TRBD1 on 5 matching bases. The V gene lost 6 bases and the J gene lost 2 bases, with 10 bases spanning the gap. Germline loops: CDR1 GTSNPN, CDR2 SVGIG (reference sequence). The CDR3 contains 13 residues.

The chain is built from TRBV20-1 and TRBJ2-4; D is uncertain. CDR1 is DFQATT and CDR2 is SNEGSKA in the germline V gene (reference sequence). This CDR3 comprises 12 residues. Trimming stripped 3 bases from V and 8 bases from J, with 11 bases between. DNA of the CDR3: TGCAGTGCTAGTGGCCCCGGTTACATTCAGTACTTC. This gives the protein CSASGPGYIQYF.

The chain carries TRBV27 and TRBJ2-7, with 7 bases matching TRBD2. This CDR3 has 14 residues. Germline V gene data show CDR1 as MNHEY and CDR2 as SMNVEV (reference sequence). After removal of 7 bases from V and 4 bases from J, the junction contained 10 bases not matched to a gene. The CDR3 bases are TGTGCCAGCAACTCGACGCTAGCGGATTACGAGCAGTACTTC. It specifies CASNSTLADYEQYF.

This chain uses TRBV30 with TRBJ2-1, with D unclear. Trimming cost V 1 base and J 7 bases, with 2 bases left between them. Germline CDR1 reads GTSNPN; CDR2 reads SVGIG (reference sequence). CDR3 length: 10 residues. The chain's CDR3 is CAWSGNEQFF. CDR3 in DNA: TGTGCCTGGAGTGGTAATGAGCAGTTCTTC.

The sample holds a few counts of this clonotype. This chain joins TRBV6-1 and TRBJ2-5; TRBD1 matches at 9 bases. With 6 bases clipped from V and 5 bases from J, the junction kept 19 bases outside the gene matches. CDR1 is MNHNS and CDR2 is SASEGT in the germline V gene. The CDR3 has 18 residues. CDR3: CASRPPGTGRGVKETQYF. The CDR3 nucleotides read TGTGCCAGCAGACCGCCCGGGACAGGGAGGGGTGTAAAGGAGACCCAGTACTTC.

This chain uses TRBV20-1 with TRBJ2-5; TRBD2 matches at 10 bases. The ends lost 6 bases at V and 4 bases at J; junction bases unmatched: 11. This CDR3 spans 15 amino acids. Germline V gene lookup returns CDR1 DFQATT and CDR2 SNEGSKA (reference sequence). The CDR3 protein is CSAPSWLAGVETQYF. The CDR3 DNA is TGCAGTGCCCCAAGTTGGCTAGCGGGAGTAGAGACCCAGTACTTC.

The chain combines TRBV18 with TRBJ1-1; 7 nucleotides align to TRBD1. Germline assignment: CDR1 KGHSH and CDR2 LQKENI. V dropped 4 bases and J dropped 3; count of bases not matched to a gene: 8. The CDR3 spans 15 residues. CDR3 protein: CASSQQGGTDTEAFF. CDR3 DNA sequence: TGTGCCAGCTCACAGCAGGGGGGTACGGACACTGAAGCTTTCTTT.

The V call is TRBV2, the J call TRBJ2-4, with 12 bases fitting TRBD1. Germline V CDR1 and CDR2: SNHLY, FYNNEI. The CDR3 covers 15 residues. Trimming removed 3 bases from V and 5 bases from J; junction bases left unmatched: 2. This chain's CDR3 is CASSEGQGAENIQYF. CDR3 nucleotides: TGTGCCAGCAGTGAGGGACAGGGGGCGGAAAACATTCAGTACTTC.

The CDR3 DNA reads TGCGCCAGCAGCCCCACTAGCGGGAGGGGGAATGAGCAGTTCTTC. Its protein is CASSPTSGRGNEQFF. The chain joins TRBV5-1 to TRBJ2-1; TRBD2 aligns across 13 bases. This CDR3 comprises 15 residues. Germline lookup yields CDR1 SGHRS and CDR2 YFSETQ. Trimming removed 4 bases from V and 7 bases from J; junction bases left unmatched: 5.

This rearrangement joins TRBV4-1 to TRBJ1-4, with a possible D match to TRBD1 (6 bases). Germline V gene sequence: CDR1 MGHRA, CDR2 YSYEKL. The CDR3 covers 16 residues. Trimming took 0 bases from V and 3 from J, leaving 11 bases between them. CDR3: CASSQEPGAANEKLFF. As DNA, the CDR3 is TGCGCCAGCAGCCAAGAACCAGGGGCAGCTAATGAAAAACTGTTTTTT.

This chain links TRBV19 with TRBJ2-7; TRBD2 agrees at 11 bases. The CDR3 runs 15 residues. Looked up from germline, CDR1 is LNHDA and CDR2 is SQIVND (reference sequence). Germline trimming cut 5 bases from V and 5 bases from J; bases unmatched to any gene: 8. CDR3 sequence (DNA): TGTGCCAGTAGTCTAACTAGCGGGAGAACCAACGAGCAGTACTTC. Its protein is CASSLTSGRTNEQYF.

The rearrangement uses TRBV6-2 or TRBV6-3 and TRBJ2-7; 9 bases match TRBD2. The V segment lost 10 bases and the J segment 6 bases; nucleotides outside the gene matches: 10. From germline, CDR1 is MNHEY and CDR2 SVGEGT. The CDR3 is 13 residues long. The CDR3 DNA follows: TGTGCCACCCGACTAGCGGTAGGATCCGAGCAGTACTTC. Protein product: CATRLAVGSEQYF.